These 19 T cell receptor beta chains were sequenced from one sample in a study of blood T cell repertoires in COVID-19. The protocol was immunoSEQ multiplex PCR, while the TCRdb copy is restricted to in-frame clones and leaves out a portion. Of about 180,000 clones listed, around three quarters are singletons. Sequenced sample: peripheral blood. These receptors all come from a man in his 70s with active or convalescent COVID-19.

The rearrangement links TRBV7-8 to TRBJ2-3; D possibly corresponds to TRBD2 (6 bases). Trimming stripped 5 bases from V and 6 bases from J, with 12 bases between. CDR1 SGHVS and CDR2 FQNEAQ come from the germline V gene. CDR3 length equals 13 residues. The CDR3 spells CASSITSKDTQYF. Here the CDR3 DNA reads TGTGCCAGCAGCATCACTAGCAAGGATACGCAGTATTTT.

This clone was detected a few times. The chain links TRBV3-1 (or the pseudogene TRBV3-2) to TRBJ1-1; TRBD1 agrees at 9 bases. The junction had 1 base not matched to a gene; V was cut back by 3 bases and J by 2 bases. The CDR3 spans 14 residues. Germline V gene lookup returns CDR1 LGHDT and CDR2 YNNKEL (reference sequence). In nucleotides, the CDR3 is TGTGCCAGCAGCCAGACAGGGGGAAACACTGAAGCTTTCTTT. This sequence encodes CASSQTGGNTEAFF.

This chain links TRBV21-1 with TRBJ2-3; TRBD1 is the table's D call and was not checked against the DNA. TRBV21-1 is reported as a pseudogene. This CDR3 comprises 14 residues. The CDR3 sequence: CASSTGQGTDTQYF. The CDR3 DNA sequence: TGTGCCAGCAGCACGGGACAGGGGACAGATACGCAGTATTTT.

As DNA, the CDR3 is TGTGCCAGCAGAGCAGGGGCCCTGAACACTGAAGCTTTCTTT. It encodes CASRAGALNTEAFF. This chain links TRBV6-5 with TRBJ1-1; possible D gene TRBD1, 6 bases. CDR1 MNHEY and CDR2 SVGAGI come from the germline V gene. V was shortened by 6 bases and J by 0 bases, with 11 bases between the two germline ends. This CDR3 is 14 amino acids long.

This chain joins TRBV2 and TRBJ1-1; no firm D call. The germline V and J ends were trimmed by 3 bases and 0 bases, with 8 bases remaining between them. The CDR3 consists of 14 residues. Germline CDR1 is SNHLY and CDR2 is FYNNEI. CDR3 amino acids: CASSDSDVNTEAFF. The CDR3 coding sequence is TGTGCCAGCAGTGACAGCGATGTGAACACTGAAGCTTTCTTT. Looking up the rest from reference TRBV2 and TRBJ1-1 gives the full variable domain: EPEVTQTPSHQVTQMGQEVILRCVPISNHLYFYWYRQILGQKVEFLVSFYNNEISEKSEIFDDQFSVERPDGSNFTLKIRSTKLEDSAMYFCASSDSDVNTEAFFGQGTRLTVV.

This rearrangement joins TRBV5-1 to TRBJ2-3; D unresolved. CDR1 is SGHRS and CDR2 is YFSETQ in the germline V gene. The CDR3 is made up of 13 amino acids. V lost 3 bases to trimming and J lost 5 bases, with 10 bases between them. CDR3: CASSSGWVDTQYF. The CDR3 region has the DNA TGCGCCAGCAGCTCCGGGTGGGTAGATACGCAGTATTTT.

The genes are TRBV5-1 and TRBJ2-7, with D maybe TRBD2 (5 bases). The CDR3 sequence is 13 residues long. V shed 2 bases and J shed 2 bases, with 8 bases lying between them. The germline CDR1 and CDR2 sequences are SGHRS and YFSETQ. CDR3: CASSFEGTYEQYF. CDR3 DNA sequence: TGCGCCAGCAGCTTTGAGGGCACCTACGAGCAGTACTTC.

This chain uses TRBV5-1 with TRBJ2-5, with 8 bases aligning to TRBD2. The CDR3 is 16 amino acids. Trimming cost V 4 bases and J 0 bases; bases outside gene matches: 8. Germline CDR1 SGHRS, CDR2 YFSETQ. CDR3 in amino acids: CASSRERGQYQETQYF. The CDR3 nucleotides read TGCGCCAGCAGCCGGGAGCGGGGGCAATACCAAGAGACCCAGTACTTC.

The CDR3 protein is CASSESSGTGSSYEQYF. The CDR3 nucleotides are TGTGCCAGCAGCGAGTCCTCCGGGACAGGGAGCTCCTACGAGCAGTACTTC. The chain uses TRBV21-1 and TRBJ2-7; the table's D call, TRBD1, was not checked against the DNA. TRBV21-1 is listed as a pseudogene. This CDR3 is built from 17 residues.

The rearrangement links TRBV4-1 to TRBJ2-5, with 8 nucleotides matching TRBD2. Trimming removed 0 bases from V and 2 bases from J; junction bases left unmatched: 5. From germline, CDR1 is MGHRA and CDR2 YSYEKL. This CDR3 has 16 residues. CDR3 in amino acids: CASSQDHGRGQETQYF. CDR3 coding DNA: TGCGCCAGCAGCCAAGATCACGGGAGGGGACAAGAGACCCAGTACTTC.

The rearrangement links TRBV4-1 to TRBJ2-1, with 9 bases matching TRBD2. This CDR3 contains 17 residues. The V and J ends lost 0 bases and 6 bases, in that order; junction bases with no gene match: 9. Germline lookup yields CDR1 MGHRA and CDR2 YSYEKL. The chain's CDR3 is CASSQDARLADRNEQFF. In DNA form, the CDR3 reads TGCGCCAGCAGCCAAGATGCGAGACTAGCGGACCGCAATGAGCAGTTCTTC.

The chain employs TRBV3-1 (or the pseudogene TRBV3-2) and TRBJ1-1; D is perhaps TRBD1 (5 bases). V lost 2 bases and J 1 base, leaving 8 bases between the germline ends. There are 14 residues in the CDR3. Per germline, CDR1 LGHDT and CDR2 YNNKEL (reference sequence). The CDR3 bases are TGTGCCAGCAGCCAATTCGGGGGGAACACTGAAGCTTTCTTT. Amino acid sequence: CASSQFGGNTEAFF.

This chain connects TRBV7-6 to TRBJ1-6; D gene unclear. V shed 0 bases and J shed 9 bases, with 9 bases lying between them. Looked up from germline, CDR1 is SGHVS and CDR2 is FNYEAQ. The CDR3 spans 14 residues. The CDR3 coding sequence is TGTGCCAGCAGCTTAGCGGCAGGAAGTTCACCCCTCCACTTT. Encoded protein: CASSLAAGSSPLHF.

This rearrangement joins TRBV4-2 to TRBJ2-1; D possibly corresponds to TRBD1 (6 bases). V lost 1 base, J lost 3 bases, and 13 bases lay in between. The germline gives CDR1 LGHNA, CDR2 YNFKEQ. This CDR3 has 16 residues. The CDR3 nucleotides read TGTGCCAGCAGCCAAGTTTCGGGACAAGACTACAATGAGCAGTTCTTC. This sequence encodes CASSQVSGQDYNEQFF.

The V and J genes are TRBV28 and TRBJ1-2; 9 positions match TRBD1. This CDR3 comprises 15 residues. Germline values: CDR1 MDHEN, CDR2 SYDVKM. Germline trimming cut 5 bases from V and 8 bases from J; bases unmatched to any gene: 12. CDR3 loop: CASSTQRTGDGGYTF. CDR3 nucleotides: TGTGCCAGCAGTACCCAAAGGACAGGGGATGGCGGCTACACCTTC.

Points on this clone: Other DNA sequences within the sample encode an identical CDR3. The CDR3 bases are TGTGCCAGCAGTGGACAGGGAGCTAACTATGGCTACACCTTC. Protein sequence: CASSGQGANYGYTF. This chain links TRBV2 with TRBJ1-2; TRBD1 matches 7 bases. The V gene's germline CDR1 is SNHLY and CDR2 FYNNEI. CDR3 length equals 14 residues. Trimming removed 4 bases from V and 0 bases from J; junction bases left unmatched: 2.

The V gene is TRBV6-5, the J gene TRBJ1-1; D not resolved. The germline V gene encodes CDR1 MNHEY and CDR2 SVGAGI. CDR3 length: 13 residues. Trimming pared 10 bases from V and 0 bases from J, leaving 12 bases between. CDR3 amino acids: CATFRVMNTEAFF. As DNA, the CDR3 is TGTGCCACCTTCCGGGTCATGAACACTGAAGCTTTCTTT.

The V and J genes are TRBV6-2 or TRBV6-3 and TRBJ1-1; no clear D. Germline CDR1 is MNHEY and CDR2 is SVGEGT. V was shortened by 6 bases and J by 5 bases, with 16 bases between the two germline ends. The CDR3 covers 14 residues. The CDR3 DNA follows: TGTGCCAGCAGCCTTAGGTTGGGAGGAACTGAAGCTTTCTTT. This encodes CASSLRLGGTEAFF.

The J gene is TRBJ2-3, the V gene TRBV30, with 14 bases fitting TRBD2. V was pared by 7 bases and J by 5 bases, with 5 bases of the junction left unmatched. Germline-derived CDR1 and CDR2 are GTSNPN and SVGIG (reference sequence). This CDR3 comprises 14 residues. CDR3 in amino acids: CASRLAGGIDTQYF. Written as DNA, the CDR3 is TGTGCCTCCCGACTAGCGGGAGGGATAGATACGCAGTATTTT.